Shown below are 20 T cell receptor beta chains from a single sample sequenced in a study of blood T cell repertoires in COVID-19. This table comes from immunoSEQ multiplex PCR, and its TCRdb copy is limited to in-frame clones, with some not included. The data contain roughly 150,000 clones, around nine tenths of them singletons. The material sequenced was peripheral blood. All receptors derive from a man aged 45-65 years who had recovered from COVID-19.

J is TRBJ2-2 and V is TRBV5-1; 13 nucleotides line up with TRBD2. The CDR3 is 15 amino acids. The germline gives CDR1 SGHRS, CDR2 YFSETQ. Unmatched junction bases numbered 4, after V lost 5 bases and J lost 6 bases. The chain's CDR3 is CASSQGLAGPGELFF. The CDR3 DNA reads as TGCGCCAGCAGTCAGGGACTAGCGGGACCCGGGGAGCTGTTTTTT.

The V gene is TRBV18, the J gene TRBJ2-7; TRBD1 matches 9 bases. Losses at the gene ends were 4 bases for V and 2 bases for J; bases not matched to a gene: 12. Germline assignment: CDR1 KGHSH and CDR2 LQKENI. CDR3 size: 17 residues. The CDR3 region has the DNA TGTGCCAGCTCACTAGCGCCACAGGGGGCGACGGCCTACGAGCAGTACTTC. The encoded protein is CASSLAPQGATAYEQYF.

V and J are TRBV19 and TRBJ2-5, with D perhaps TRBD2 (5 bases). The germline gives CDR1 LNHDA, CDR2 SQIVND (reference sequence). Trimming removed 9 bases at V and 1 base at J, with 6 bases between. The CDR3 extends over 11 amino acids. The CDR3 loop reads CASRGQETQYF. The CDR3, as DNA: TGTGCCAGCCGGGGCCAAGAGACCCAGTACTTC.

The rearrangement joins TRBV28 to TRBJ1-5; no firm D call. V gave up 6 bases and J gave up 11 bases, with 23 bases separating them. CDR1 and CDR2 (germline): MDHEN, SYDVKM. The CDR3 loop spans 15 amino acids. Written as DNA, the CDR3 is TGTGCCAGCAGGGAAACCGGGTCTGTAAGGTCAGCCCAGCATTTT. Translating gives CASRETGSVRSAQHF. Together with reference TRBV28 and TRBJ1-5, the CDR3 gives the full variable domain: DVKVTQSSRYLVKRTGEKVFLECVQDMDHENMFWYRQDPGLGLRLIYFSYDVKMKEKGDIPEGYSVSREKKERFSLILESASTNQTSMYLCASRETGSVRSAQHFGDGTRLSIL.

CDR3: CASSLVQAASAYNEQFF. In DNA form, the CDR3 reads TGTGCCAGCAGTTTGGTCCAGGCGGCTAGCGCCTACAATGAGCAGTTCTTC. The chain carries TRBV27 and TRBJ2-1, with D perhaps TRBD2 (6 bases). Trimming stripped 3 bases from V and 2 bases from J, with 17 bases between. CDR3 length equals 17 residues. Germline CDR1 MNHEY, CDR2 SMNVEV (reference sequence).

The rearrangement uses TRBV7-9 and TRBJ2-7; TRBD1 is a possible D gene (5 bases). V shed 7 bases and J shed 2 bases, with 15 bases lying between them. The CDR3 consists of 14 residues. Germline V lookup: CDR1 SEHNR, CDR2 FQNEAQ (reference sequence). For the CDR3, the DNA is TGTGCCAGCACCCTACCCCAGGGAACCTACGAGCAGTACTTC. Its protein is CASTLPQGTYEQYF.

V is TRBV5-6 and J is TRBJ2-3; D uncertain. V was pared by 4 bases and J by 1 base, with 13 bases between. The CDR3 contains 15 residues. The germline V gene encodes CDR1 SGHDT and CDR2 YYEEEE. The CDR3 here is CASSRRGFGTDTQYF. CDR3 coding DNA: TGTGCCAGCAGCCGCCGAGGCTTTGGCACAGATACGCAGTATTTT.

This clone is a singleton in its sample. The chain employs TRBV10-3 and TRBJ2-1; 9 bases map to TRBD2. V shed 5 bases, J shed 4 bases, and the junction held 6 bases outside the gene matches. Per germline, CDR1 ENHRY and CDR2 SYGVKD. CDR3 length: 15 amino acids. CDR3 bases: TGTGCCATCAGTCCGACTAGCGGAGAATACAATGAGCAGTTCTTC. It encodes CAISPTSGEYNEQFF.

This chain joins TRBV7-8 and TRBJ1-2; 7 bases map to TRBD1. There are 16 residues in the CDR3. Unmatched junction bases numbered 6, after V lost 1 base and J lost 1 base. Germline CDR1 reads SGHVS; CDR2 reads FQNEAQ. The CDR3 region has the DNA TGTGCCAGCAGCTTAGTCGGGACAGCCTTTAACTATGGCTACACCTTC. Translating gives CASSLVGTAFNYGYTF.

The CDR3 sequence is CASSRTSGGSTDTQYF. In DNA, the CDR3 is TGTGCCAGCTCACGGACTAGCGGGGGGAGCACAGATACGCAGTATTTT. The chain combines TRBV18 with TRBJ2-3; 14 bases agree with TRBD2. V was clipped by 4 bases and J by 0 bases; unmatched bases: 0. This CDR3 has 16 amino acids. Germline V gene data show CDR1 as KGHSH and CDR2 as LQKENI. Supplemented by reference TRBV18 and TRBJ2-3, the full variable domain reads NAGVMQNPRHLVRRRGQEARLRCSPMKGHSHVYWYRQLPEEGLKFMVYLQKENIIDESGMPKERFSAEFPKEGPSILRIQQVVRGDSAAYFCASSRTSGGSTDTQYFGPGTRLTVL.

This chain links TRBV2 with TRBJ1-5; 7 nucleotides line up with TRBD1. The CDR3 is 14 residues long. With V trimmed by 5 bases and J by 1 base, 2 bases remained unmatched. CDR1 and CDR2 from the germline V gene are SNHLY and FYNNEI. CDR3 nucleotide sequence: TGTGCCAGCAGTTCGGGACAGAGCAATCAGCCCCAGCATTTT. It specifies CASSSGQSNQPQHF.

The CDR3 protein is CASSFSGRVSNEQFF. The CDR3 DNA follows: TGTGCCAGCAGTTTCAGCGGGAGGGTATCGAATGAGCAGTTCTTC. The rearrangement links TRBV27 to TRBJ2-1; 10 bases fit TRBD2. This CDR3 has 15 residues. Trimming removed 3 bases from V and 7 bases from J; junction bases left unmatched: 6. CDR1 and CDR2 from the germline V gene are MNHEY and SMNVEV (reference sequence).

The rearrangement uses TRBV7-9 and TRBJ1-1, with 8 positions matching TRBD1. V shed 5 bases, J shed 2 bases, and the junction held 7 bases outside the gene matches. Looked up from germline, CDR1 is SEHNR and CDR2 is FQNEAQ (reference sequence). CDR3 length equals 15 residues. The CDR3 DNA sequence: TGTGCCAGCAGCCCAACGGGACAGGTAAACACTGAAGCTTTCTTT. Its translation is CASSPTGQVNTEAFF.

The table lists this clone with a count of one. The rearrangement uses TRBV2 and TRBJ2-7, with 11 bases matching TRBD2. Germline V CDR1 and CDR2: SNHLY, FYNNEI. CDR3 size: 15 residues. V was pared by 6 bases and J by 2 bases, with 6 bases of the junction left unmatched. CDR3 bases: TGTGCCAGCAGCCTGACTAGCGGGGAACCCTACGAGCAGTACTTC. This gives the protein CASSLTSGEPYEQYF.

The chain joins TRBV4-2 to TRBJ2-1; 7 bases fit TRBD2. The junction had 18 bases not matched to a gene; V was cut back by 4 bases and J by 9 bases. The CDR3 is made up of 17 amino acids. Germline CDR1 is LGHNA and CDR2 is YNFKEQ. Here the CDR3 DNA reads TGTGCCAGCAGCCCGTCTAGTTCGTTGGCTAGCGGTGTTGAGCAGTTCTTC. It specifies CASSPSSSLASGVEQFF.

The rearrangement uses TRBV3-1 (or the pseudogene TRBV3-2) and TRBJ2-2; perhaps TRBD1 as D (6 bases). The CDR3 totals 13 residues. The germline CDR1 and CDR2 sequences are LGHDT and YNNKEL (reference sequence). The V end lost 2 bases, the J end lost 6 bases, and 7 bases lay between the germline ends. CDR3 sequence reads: CASSQNRAGELFF. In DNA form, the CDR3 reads TGTGCCAGCAGCCAAAACAGGGCCGGGGAGCTGTTTTTT.

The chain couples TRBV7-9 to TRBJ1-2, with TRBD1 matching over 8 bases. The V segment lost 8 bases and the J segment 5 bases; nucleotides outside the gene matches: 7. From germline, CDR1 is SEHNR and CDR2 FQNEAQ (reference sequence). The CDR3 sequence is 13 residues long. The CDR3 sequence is CASGRTGRYGYTF. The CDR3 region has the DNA TGTGCCAGCGGTAGGACAGGGCGATATGGCTACACCTTC.

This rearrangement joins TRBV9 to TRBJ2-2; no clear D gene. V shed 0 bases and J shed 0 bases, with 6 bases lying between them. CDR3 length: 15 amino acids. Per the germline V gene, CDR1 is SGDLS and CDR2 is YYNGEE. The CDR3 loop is CASSVVVTNTGELFF. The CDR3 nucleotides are TGTGCCAGCAGCGTAGTAGTAACGAACACCGGGGAGCTGTTTTTT.

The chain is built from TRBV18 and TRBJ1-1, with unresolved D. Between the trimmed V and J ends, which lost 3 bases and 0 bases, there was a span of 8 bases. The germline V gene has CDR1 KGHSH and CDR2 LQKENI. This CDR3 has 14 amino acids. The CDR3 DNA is TGTGCCAGCTCACCGGCCAGGATGAACACTGAAGCTTTCTTT. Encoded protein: CASSPARMNTEAFF.

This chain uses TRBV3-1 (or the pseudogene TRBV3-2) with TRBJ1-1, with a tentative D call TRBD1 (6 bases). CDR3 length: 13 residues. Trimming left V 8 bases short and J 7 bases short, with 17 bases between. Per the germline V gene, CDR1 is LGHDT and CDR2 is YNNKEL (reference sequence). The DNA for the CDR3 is TGTGCCAGCCGGGGGGGAGCCAGGGGTGAAGCTTTCTTT. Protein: CASRGGARGEAFF.